This is a list of T cell receptor beta chains from one sample in a study of shared clonotypes between healthy human individuals. Data came from immunoSEQ multiplex PCR; TCRdb stores just in-frame clones and leaves some out. This sample has roughly 650,000 clones; approximately 96% occur once, and the top ten carry roughly 0.1%. The sequencing input was naive CD8+ T cells sorted from blood. Every receptor here comes from a woman aged 30 to 39 in good health. Each CDR3 is given with its conserved first and last residue. D genes are given only for firm matches. Clone size appears in some rows only: once, few, many, or a class for an expanded clone.

J gene | CDR3 length | V gene | D gene | clone size | CDR3 protein | CDR3 DNA
TRBJ2-1 | 11 | TRBV28 | NA | NA | CASSTRNEQFF | TGTGCCAGCAGCACACGCAATGAGCAGTTCTTC
TRBJ2-1 | 14 | TRBV9 | NA | NA | CASSVGGENNEQFF | TGTGCCAGCAGCGTAGGTGGCGAAAACAATGAGCAGTTCTTC
TRBJ2-7 | 15 | TRBV15 | TRBD1 | once | CATSSNPGQGSEQYF | TGTGCCACCAGCAGTAATCCGGGACAGGGGAGCGAGCAGTACTTC
TRBJ2-1 | 17 | TRBV9 | TRBD2 | NA | CASSAQPPGLGLNEQFF | TGTGCCAGCAGCGCTCAACCCCCGGGACTAGGCCTCAATGAGCAGTTCTTC
TRBJ2-1 | 15 | TRBV29-1 | NA | NA | CSVLGGRESYNEQFF | TGCAGCGTCCTAGGGGGGCGGGAGTCCTACAATGAGCAGTTCTTC
TRBJ2-5 | 15 | TRBV7-6 | NA | NA | CASSHGGGVQETQYF | TGTGCCAGCAGCCACGGCGGGGGCGTCCAAGAGACCCAGTACTTC
TRBJ2-5 | 21 | TRBV7-8 | TRBD2 | NA | CASSLAVTSGSLNLGEETQYF | TGTGCCAGCAGCTTAGCGGTGACTAGCGGGAGCCTCAATCTTGGTGAAGAGACCCAGTACTTC
TRBJ2-2 | 14 | TRBV27 | NA | NA | CASRKQGAKGELFF | TGTGCCAGCAGGAAACAAGGGGCGAAGGGGGAGCTGTTTTTT
TRBJ2-7 | 12 | TRBV7-9 | NA | NA | CASSPGYYEQYF | TGTGCCAGCAGCCCCGGATACTACGAGCAGTACTTC
TRBJ2-7 | 16 | TRBV4-2 | NA | NA | CASSQDPNDSAYEQYF | TGTGCCAGCAGCCAAGATCCTAACGACTCCGCGTACGAGCAGTACTTC
TRBJ2-1 | 14 | TRBV9 | TRBD2 | once | CASSVGIGLADPFF | TGTGCCAGCAGCGTAGGTATTGGACTAGCGGATCCGTTCTTC
TRBJ1-1 | 14 | TRBV5-1 | NA | once | CASSPYNRNTEAFF | TGCGCCAGCAGTCCTTACAACAGGAACACTGAAGCTTTCTTT
TRBJ2-7 | 14 | TRBV29-1 | NA | NA | CSVEGGSLSYEQYF | TGCAGCGTTGAAGGGGGGTCCCTCTCCTACGAGCAGTACTTC
TRBJ2-1 | 22 | TRBV7-6 | TRBD2 | once | CASSLGAPGLAGEGLIWDEQFF | TGTGCCAGCAGCTTAGGGGCACCGGGACTAGCGGGCGAGGGGCTAATTTGGGATGAGCAGTTCTTC
TRBJ1-5 | 13 | TRBV27 | NA | NA | CASSFAKIGPQHF | TGTGCCAGCAGTTTCGCTAAAATTGGACCCCAGCATTTT
TRBJ1-4 | 13 | TRBV19 | NA | NA | CASRTRSNEKLFF | TGTGCCAGTAGAACTAGGTCTAATGAAAAACTGTTTTTT
TRBJ2-2 | 15 | TRBV6-5 | NA | NA | CASSYSSFVAGELFF | TGTGCCAGCAGTTACTCGAGTTTTGTGGCCGGGGAGCTGTTTTTT
TRBJ2-7 | 12 | TRBV19 | NA | once | CASSDYGYEQYF | TGTGCCAGCTCAGATTACGGCTACGAGCAGTACTTC
TRBJ2-7 | 14 | TRBV6-1 | TRBD2 | NA | CASSAIAGTYEQYF | TGTGCCAGCAGTGCCATAGCGGGGACCTACGAGCAGTACTTC
TRBJ2-1 | 14 | TRBV29-1 | TRBD2 | NA | CSVELREGYNEQFF | TGCAGCGTTGAATTGCGGGAGGGATACAATGAGCAGTTCTTC
TRBJ1-1 | 15 | TRBV5-3 | TRBD1 | once | CASSQGGRVDTEAFF | TGTGCCAGCAGCCAAGGGGGCAGGGTGGACACTGAAGCTTTCTTT
TRBJ2-1 | 14 | TRBV7-6 | NA | NA | CASSPTGTGSEQFF | TGTGCCAGCAGTCCTACAGGGACGGGCAGTGAGCAGTTCTTC
TRBJ2-3 | 15 | TRBV5-4 | TRBD2 | NA | CASSLGLAGVNTQYF | TGTGCCAGCAGCTTAGGACTAGCGGGAGTAAATACGCAGTATTTT
TRBJ2-3 | 15 | TRBV6-4 | NA | NA | CASSELLASTDTQYF | TGTGCCAGCAGTGAATTGTTAGCAAGCACAGATACGCAGTATTTT
TRBJ2-7 | 14 | TRBV11-2 | NA | few | CASSFTQGSYEQYF | TGTGCCAGCAGCTTCACCCAGGGCTCCTACGAGCAGTACTTC
TRBJ2-7 | 21 | TRBV18 | NA | NA | CASSPLMTESQMDRPTYEQYF | TGTGCCAGCTCACCACTTATGACGGAGTCCCAAATGGACAGACCAACCTACGAGCAGTACTTC
TRBJ2-3 | 12 | TRBV30 | NA | NA | CASDSVTDTQYF | TGTGCCTCAGACTCAGTCACAGATACGCAGTATTTT
TRBJ1-4 | 15 | TRBV27 | TRBD1 | NA | CASSYGTGGRGKLFF | TGTGCCAGCAGTTATGGGACAGGGGGTAGGGGAAAACTGTTTTTT
TRBJ2-1 | 12 | TRBV5-8 | TRBD1 | NA | CASSLGRGEQFF | TGTGCCAGCAGCTTGGGCAGGGGGGAGCAGTTCTTC
TRBJ2-7 | 14 | TRBV7-8 | TRBD1 | NA | CASSLGQGAYEQYF | TGTGCCAGCAGCTTGGGACAGGGGGCCTACGAGCAGTACTTC
TRBJ1-1 | 17 | TRBV10-3 | NA | NA | CAISESPDLTLGTEAFF | TGTGCCATCAGTGAGTCGCCTGACCTAACCTTAGGCACTGAAGCTTTCTTT
TRBJ2-1 | 12 | TRBV27 | NA | NA | CASSSGGNEQFF | TGTGCCAGCAGTTCCGGAGGGAATGAGCAGTTCTTC
TRBJ2-7 | 18 | TRBV5-1 | TRBD2 | NA | CASSLLGLAGVGSYEQYF | TGCGCCAGCAGCTTGCTAGGACTAGCGGGAGTCGGTTCCTACGAGCAGTACTTC
TRBJ2-7 | 13 | TRBV10-3 | TRBD1 | NA | CASATGQKHEQYF | TGTGCCTCAGCGACGGGACAGAAACACGAGCAGTACTTC
TRBJ2-3 | 11 | TRBV5-4 | NA | NA | CASRSTDTQYF | TGTGCCAGCAGGTCTACAGATACGCAGTATTTT
TRBJ2-7 | 16 | TRBV27 | TRBD2 | NA | CASSPFIGRASYEQYF | TGTGCCAGCAGTCCCTTTATTGGGAGGGCCTCCTACGAGCAGTACTTC
TRBJ2-1 | 13 | TRBV5-1 | NA | NA | CASSSTGFNEQFF | TGCGCCAGCAGTTCTACAGGTTTCAATGAGCAGTTCTTC
TRBJ2-7 | 14 | TRBV27 | NA | NA | CASSFGSRSYEQYF | TGTGCCAGCAGTTTTGGGAGCCGCTCCTACGAGCAGTACTTC
TRBJ1-1 | 14 | TRBV9 | NA | NA | CASSEGEGVTEAFF | TGTGCCAGCAGCGAGGGGGAAGGGGTAACTGAAGCTTTCTTT
TRBJ1-5 | 12 | TRBV6-4 | NA | NA | CASRDWNQPQHF | TGTGCCAGCAGGGACTGGAATCAGCCCCAGCATTTT
TRBJ1-3 | 16 | TRBV6-6 | NA | NA | CASSYPSGSSGNTIYF | TGTGCCAGCAGTTACCCGAGCGGGAGCTCTGGAAACACCATATATTTT
TRBJ2-7 | 14 | TRBV19 | TRBD1 | NA | CASSTGQGFYEQYF | TGTGCCAGTAGTACAGGACAGGGGTTCTACGAGCAGTACTTC
TRBJ1-1 | 13 | TRBV27 | NA | few | CASSLLTGLEAFF | TGTGCCAGCAGTTTATTGACAGGCCTTGAAGCTTTCTTT
TRBJ2-3 | 15 | TRBV5-6 | TRBD2 | NA | CASSLTSGTFYTQYF | TGTGCCAGCAGCTTGACTAGCGGGACGTTTTATACGCAGTATTTT
TRBJ2-1 | 11 | TRBV20-1 | NA | once | CSASKVDEQFF | TGCAGTGCTAGTAAGGTAGATGAGCAGTTCTTC
TRBJ1-5 | 14 | TRBV9 | NA | NA | CASSVGAGAQPQHF | TGTGCCAGCAGCGTAGGGGCAGGGGCTCAGCCCCAGCATTTT
TRBJ1-2 | 12 | TRBV28 | NA | NA | CASSLWGDGYTF | TGTGCCAGCAGTTTATGGGGGGATGGCTACACCTTC
TRBJ2-7 | 11 | TRBV7-9 | NA | NA | CAILGSVEQYF | TGTGCCATCCTGGGTAGTGTCGAGCAGTACTTC
TRBJ2-7 | 14 | TRBV5-4 | TRBD1 | NA | CASSPQGARDEQYF | TGTGCCAGCAGCCCACAGGGGGCGCGGGACGAGCAGTACTTC
TRBJ2-4 | 16 | TRBV9 | TRBD2 | NA | CASSPRQRESKNIQYF | TGTGCCAGCAGCCCGCGTCAGCGGGAGAGCAAAAACATTCAGTACTTC
TRBJ2-1 | 15 | TRBV28 | TRBD2 | few | CASSFSASGSNEQFF | TGTGCCAGCAGTTTTTCGGCTAGCGGGAGCAATGAGCAGTTCTTC
TRBJ1-5 | 15 | TRBV28 | NA | NA | CASSLGVAGNQPQHF | TGTGCCAGCAGTTTGGGCGTGGCAGGCAATCAGCCCCAGCATTTT
TRBJ2-1 | 16 | TRBV7-6 | TRBD2 | NA | CASSLLAGDSYNEQFF | TGTGCCAGCAGCTTGCTAGCGGGAGACTCCTACAATGAGCAGTTCTTC